This is a list of T cell receptor beta chains from one sample in a study of identical twins. TCRdb used MiXCR to reprocess the 5' RACE reads, holding one entry per CDR3 protein. The profile shows around 510,000 distinct CDR3 sequences, approximately 15% of them singletons. These records were also assigned to another study, of yellow fever vaccine responses in identical twins.

The sample consisted of CD4+ T cells sorted from blood. Receptors were obtained from a woman between 18 and 30 years old in good health. Each CDR3 is given with its conserved first and last residue. D genes are given only for firm matches. The size entry is marked missing in some rows and otherwise reads once, few, many or a size class.

j_call v_call d_call clone_size cdr3_nt cdr3_aa
TRBJ2-7 TRBV7-2 TRBD2 few TGTGCCAGCAGCTTTTCGGGACTAGCGCCTTACGAGCAGTACTTC CASSFSGLAPYEQYF
TRBJ1-4 TRBV12-3/TRBV12-4 - few TGTGCCAGCAAACAGGGCCGGGGGATGGAGAGGGTGTTTTTT CASKQGRGMERVFF
TRBJ2-6 TRBV7-2 TRBD1 - TGTGCCAGCAGCACTCGAGGACAGGACTCTGGGGCCAACGTCCTGACTTTC CASSTRGQDSGANVLTF
TRBJ2-1 TRBV5-1 - - TGCGCCAGCAGCCGGAGGGACACCGGTGAAGAGTTCTTC CASSRRDTGEEFF
TRBJ1-6 TRBV18 TRBD1 - TGTGCCAGCTCACAGATCGGGACAGGGAATTCACCCCTCCACTTT CASSQIGTGNSPLHF
TRBJ2-3 TRBV6-5 - - TGTGCCAGCAGTTACTCGTCAGGGGTTGGGACAGATACGCAGTATTTT CASSYSSGVGTDTQYF
TRBJ2-5 TRBV11-3 TRBD2 - TGTGCCAGCAGCTTAGGTGATTGGACTAGCGGACAAGAGACCCAGTACTTC CASSLGDWTSGQETQYF
TRBJ2-7 TRBV5-1 TRBD1 - TGCGCCAGCAGCCGGTGGGACAGGTCCTACGAGCAGTACTTC CASSRWDRSYEQYF
TRBJ1-1 TRBV12-3/TRBV12-4 TRBD1 many TGTGCCAGCAGTCCTGACAGGGCCGAAGCTTTCTTT CASSPDRAEAFF
TRBJ2-5 TRBV6-2/TRBV6-3 - - TGTGCCAGCAGTTACGAGTGGCGTGGTCAAGAGACCCAGTACTTC CASSYEWRGQETQYF
TRBJ1-3 TRBV28 - - TGTGCCAGCAGTACGACAGATAACTCTGGAAACACCATATATTTT CASSTTDNSGNTIYF
TRBJ2-3 TRBV4-3 - - TGCGCCAGCAGCCGGATAGGGGATACGCAGTATTTT CASSRIGDTQYF
TRBJ2-5 TRBV2 - - TGTGCCAGCAGAAACGGATTGTCCCAAGAGACCCAGTACTTC CASRNGLSQETQYF
TRBJ2-7 TRBV6-1 - - TGTGCCAGCAGTGTTACAAGGACTCTGCCCTACGAGCAGTACTTC CASSVTRTLPYEQYF
TRBJ2-1 TRBV6-2/TRBV6-3 - few TGTGCCAGCAGAGAATGGGGGAGAACTCTCCCTGAGCAGTTCTTC CASREWGRTLPEQFF
TRBJ1-2 TRBV30 - - TGTGCCTGGAGTGTACCCCCAAGGGCTGCTGGCTACACCTTC CAWSVPPRAAGYTF
TRBJ2-7 TRBV20-1 TRBD2 few TGCAGTGTACGCGGGGCTAGCGGGTTGGGTGAGCAGTACTTC CSVRGASGLGEQYF
TRBJ2-3 TRBV4-2 - few TGTGCCAGCAGCCAAGATTTAACTAGCACAGATACGCAGTATTTT CASSQDLTSTDTQYF
TRBJ2-1 TRBV7-8 - many TGTGCCAGCAGCCCAAGGTCGGGAGTAGGTTACAATGAGCAGTTCTTC CASSPRSGVGYNEQFF
TRBJ2-5 TRBV4-3 - few TGCGCCAGCAGCCAAGATCCCAGGCGGCTGGTGGAGACCCAGTACTTC CASSQDPRRLVETQYF
TRBJ2-2 TRBV9 TRBD1 few TGTGCCAGCAGCGCCCGTACAGGGGGCTCCGGGGAGCTGTTTTTT CASSARTGGSGELFF
TRBJ2-5 TRBV28 - - TGTGCCAGCAGTTTACCGGGACATGGAGAGACCCAGTACTTC CASSLPGHGETQYF
TRBJ1-2 TRBV20-1 - many TGCAGTGCTAGGACAGGTTATGGCTACACCTTC CSARTGYGYTF
TRBJ2-1 TRBV2 - - TGTGCCAGCAGAATGGGGGTGGATGAGCAGTTCTTC CASRMGVDEQFF
TRBJ2-4 TRBV11-2 TRBD1 - TGTGCCAGCAGCTTATTTGGTTACCGGGACAGGGCCAAAAACATTCAGTACTTC CASSLFGYRDRAKNIQYF
TRBJ2-1 TRBV7-2 - few TGTGCCAGCTCCCGGGACGGAAAAAATTGGCAGTTCTTC CASSRDGKNWQFF
TRBJ2-3 TRBV12-3/TRBV12-4 - - TGTGCCAGCAGTCATAGCCTCCGGGGGCTCAGCACAGATACGCAGTATTTT CASSHSLRGLSTDTQYF
TRBJ2-3 TRBV11-2 TRBD1 - TGTGCCAGCATCAAGGACAGGGTCACAGATACGCAGTATTTT CASIKDRVTDTQYF
TRBJ1-2 TRBV3-1 TRBD1 - TGTGCCAGCAGCCAAGATTGGACAGGGCCCCACTATGGCTACACCTTC CASSQDWTGPHYGYTF
TRBJ1-6 TRBV7-9 - few TGTGCCAGCAGCTTAATCCAGGGTGGGAATTCACCCCTCCACTTT CASSLIQGGNSPLHF
TRBJ2-5 TRBV25-1 - few TGTGCCAGCAGTCCCCATCTCGGTGTTTGGGAGGCGTACCAAGAGACCCAGTACTTC CASSPHLGVWEAYQETQYF
TRBJ1-2 TRBV18 - few TGTGCCAGCTCACCACGTGGGGAGACCAACTATGGCTACACCTTC CASSPRGETNYGYTF
TRBJ1-2 TRBV6-5 - - TGTGCCAGCAGGACCTCAGGGCGCGAAGGGTATGGCTACACCTTC CASRTSGREGYGYTF
TRBJ2-3 TRBV20-1 TRBD2 few TGCAGTGCTTTCGGACTAGCGGAGGGCACAGATACGCAGTATTTT CSAFGLAEGTDTQYF
TRBJ2-7 TRBV20-1 - many TGCAGTGCTAGTGGGGGATCTTCAGGAAGCCCCTACGAGCAGTACTTC CSASGGSSGSPYEQYF
TRBJ2-1 TRBV11-1 TRBD2 - TGTGCCAGCAGCTTAGTCCGGCTAGCGGGGGGCCCTTGGAATGAGCAGTTCTTC CASSLVRLAGGPWNEQFF
TRBJ2-4 TRBV29-1 - many TGCAGCGTTCTTCTAGCGACCTTAGCCAAAAACATTCAGTACTTC CSVLLATLAKNIQYF
TRBJ2-7 TRBV20-1 TRBD1 many TGCAGTGCTTCCGGGACAGGAAGGAGCTCCTACGAGCAGTACTTC CSASGTGRSSYEQYF
TRBJ2-1 TRBV5-1 TRBD1 - TGCGCCAGCAGCTTTCGACGAACCGGGACAGACACCTACAATGAGCAGTTCTTC CASSFRRTGTDTYNEQFF
TRBJ2-1 TRBV6-1 - few TGTGCCAGCAGGGTGAACAGGGATCCCTACAATGAGCAGTTCTTC CASRVNRDPYNEQFF
TRBJ2-1 TRBV3-1 - - TGTGCCAGCAGCCAACGGGACTTTTACAATGAGCAGTTCTTC CASSQRDFYNEQFF
TRBJ2-3 TRBV4-1 TRBD2 few TGCGCCAGCAGCCAAGTGGGGACTACCACAGATACGCAGTATTTT CASSQVGTTTDTQYF
TRBJ2-7 TRBV7-6 TRBD1 - TGTGCCAGCAGCTCGTACAGGGACAGGGCCACCGAGCAGTACTTC CASSSYRDRATEQYF
TRBJ2-1 TRBV29-1 - many TGCAGCGTGGGGGGGGCTCCCTCCTACAATGAGCAGTTCTTC CSVGGAPSYNEQFF
TRBJ2-3 TRBV7-2 TRBD2 - TGTGCCAGCAGACCGGGACTAGCAACAGATACGCAGTATTTT CASRPGLATDTQYF
TRBJ1-2 TRBV10-3 - many TGTGCCATCAGTGCATCCCAGGGATACGGCTACACCTTC CAISASQGYGYTF
TRBJ2-6 TRBV10-2 - few TGCGCCAGCAGTGAGGGAGGGACTGGGGCCAACGTCCTGACTTTC CASSEGGTGANVLTF
TRBJ2-5 TRBV29-1 - few TGCAGCGTTGAACAGGGGGGAGAGACCCAGTACTTC CSVEQGGETQYF
TRBJ1-5 TRBV27 TRBD1 - TGTGCCAGCAGAACCGGGACAGGGGGGTTTCAGCCCCAGCATTTT CASRTGTGGFQPQHF
TRBJ2-1 TRBV19 - - TGTGCCAGTAGGGGGCCGCGGGGGCGGGAGTGGGTCAATGAGCAGTTCTTC CASRGPRGREWVNEQFF
TRBJ2-2 TRBV10-3 - - TGTGCCATGAGGGGGGACAGAGCGAACACCGGGGAGCTGTTTTTT CAMRGDRANTGELFF
TRBJ2-5 TRBV19 - - TGTGCCAGTAGTCTTATAGCGAGCTCCGAGACCCAGTACTTC CASSLIASSETQYF
TRBJ2-4 TRBV15 TRBD2 many TGTGCCACCCGAGCAACTAGCGGGCAAAGGAAAAACATTCAGTACTTC CATRATSGQRKNIQYF
TRBJ2-3 TRBV3-1 - few TGTGCCAGCAGCCAAGAAAGGACTGGGGATACGCAGTATTTT CASSQERTGDTQYF
TRBJ2-7 TRBV11-2 TRBD1 - TGTGCCAGCAGCATAGGACAGGTCCATGCCTACGAGCAGTACTTC CASSIGQVHAYEQYF
TRBJ2-1 TRBV5-4 - - TGTGCCAGCAGCTTGGGACTATCCTTCCCCAATGAGCAGTTCTTC CASSLGLSFPNEQFF
TRBJ2-2 TRBV4-2 - - TGTGCCAGCAGCCAAGATTTTCGAGCAGCCAGCACCGGGGAGCTGTTTTTT CASSQDFRAASTGELFF
TRBJ1-4 TRBV14 TRBD1 - TGTGCCAGCAGCCACGGTGGACAGGGTGAAGAAAAACTGTTTTTT CASSHGGQGEEKLFF
TRBJ2-5 TRBV12-5 - few TGTGCTAGTGGTTTGGTACTGGGACCGACCCAAGAGACCCAGTACTTC CASGLVLGPTQETQYF
TRBJ1-1 TRBV19 TRBD1 - TGTGCCAGCAATGGCGGGACAGGGCAGGCTTTCTTT CASNGGTGQAFF